These 4 T cell receptor beta chains were all obtained from the same sample, sequenced in a study of beta chain features in type 1 diabetes. As every portion of the isolated RNA was reverse transcribed, the sequencing read expressed TCRB transcripts. Only in-frame clones appear in the TCRdb table, and some are missing; sequencing was by immunoSEQ multiplex PCR. The sample gives roughly 100,000 clones, 25% to 35% of which show up once; approximately 0.5% is in the top ten. These receptors' antigens are unknown. General observations from the study: When Type 1 diabetes patients were examined, their TCRB CDR3s proved moderately but significantly shorter in all four CD4+ subsets.

Sequenced sample: central memory CD4+ T cells from blood. These receptors came from a woman aged 18-30 years with type 1 diabetes.

The sample holds a few counts of this clone. The rearrangement uses TRBV7-2 and TRBJ2-5, with 11 bases identical to TRBD2. The junction had 8 bases not matched to a gene; V was cut back by 0 bases and J by 5 bases. The CDR3 is 17 residues long. CDR1 SGHTA and CDR2 FQGNSA come from the germline V gene. The CDR3 loop is CASSLALAGGGGETQYF. The CDR3 nucleotides read TGTGCCAGCAGCTTAGCCCTAGCGGGAGGAGGTGGGGAGACCCAGTACTTC.

V is TRBV7-9 and J is TRBJ2-7, with 7 positions matching TRBD1. The CDR3 runs to 14 residues. Germline CDR1 SEHNR, CDR2 FQNEAQ (reference sequence). The J segment lost 0 bases and the V segment lost 5 bases, leaving 4 bases of the junction unmatched. The CDR3 spells CASSQGQTSYEQYV. CDR3 sequence (DNA): TGTGCCAGCAGCCAGGGACAGACCTCCTACGAGCAGTACGTC.

The V gene is TRBV27, the J gene TRBJ1-1; possible D gene TRBD1, 6 bases. V lost 0 bases and J 0 bases, leaving 17 bases between the germline ends. CDR3 length: 18 residues. Germline CDR1 is MNHEY and CDR2 is SMNVEV (reference sequence). Here the CDR3 reads CASSLSYAAGALNTEAFF. The DNA of the CDR3 is TGTGCCAGCAGTTTATCGTATGCCGCAGGGGCCCTGAACACTGAAGCTTTCTTT.

V usage is TRBV7-2 and J usage is TRBJ1-3; D is undetermined. Germline assignment: CDR1 SGHTA and CDR2 FQGNSA. The CDR3 loop spans 15 amino acids. The germline V and J ends were trimmed by 1 base and 2 bases, with 9 bases remaining between them. The CDR3 is CASSLGAVTGNTIYF. The CDR3 DNA reads as TGTGCCAGCAGCTTAGGGGCAGTTACTGGAAACACCATATATTTT.